Included here is one T cell receptor (beta chain) sequence, with context. As yet, its antigen is unknown. This sample stems from a study of T-cell memory formation after mild COVID-19. Overall study results and limits: Whether day 37 second-wave clones are SARS-CoV-2-specific was not confirmed. Clones that contracted from day 15 to 85 were balanced CD4/CD8, while later expanders leaned CD4+.

TCRdb independently ran MiXCR on the 5' RACE reads; one entry per CDR3 protein. Here the sample spans tens of thousands of distinct CDR3 sequences, over 9% being singletons. From germline, CDR1 is SGHVS and CDR2 FQNEAQ. The CDR3 extends over 16 amino acids. Trimming took 5 bases from V and 0 from J; bases not matched to a gene: 3. Input material: PBMCs or a T cell subset sorted from them (not recorded which). This TCR came from a man aged 18 to 30 who had mild COVID-19 (a few samples of this study predate the infection). Cell type and time point are not known. V gene TRBV7-8 combines with J gene TRBJ2-1; the match to TRBD2 covers 11 bases. CDR3 amino acids: CASSASGGPSYNEQFF. The CDR3 coding sequence is TGTGCCAGCAGCGCTAGCGGGGGGCCCTCCTACAATGAGCAGTTCTTC.